The 14 T cell receptor beta chains below all came from one sample that was sequenced in a study of CD8 T cells in Susac syndrome. Random hexamers primed reverse transcription of roughly 0.45 to 1 ug RNA. TCRdb recomputed calls from the immunoSEQ multiplex PCR reads with MiXCR, one row per CDR3 protein. The table includes around 81,000 distinct CDR3 sequences, around 94% detected once. The sample consisted of CD8+ T cells from PBMCs. Every receptor here comes from a human donor with Susac syndrome.

V usage is TRBV20-1 and J usage is TRBJ2-1; D is perhaps TRBD2 (5 bases). CDR1 is DFQATT, CDR2 SNEGSKA, per germline (reference sequence). The V end lost 6 bases, the J end lost 3 bases, and 15 bases lay between the germline ends. There are 14 residues in the CDR3. Written as DNA, the CDR3 is TGCAGTGCGAAACGGGAATCGGACTACAATGAGCAGTTCTTC. Translated, it gives CSAKRESDYNEQFF.

The rearrangement links TRBV7-9 to TRBJ2-5; TRBD2 matches 8 bases. The CDR3 extends over 16 amino acids. Looked up from germline, CDR1 is SEHNR and CDR2 is FQNEAQ (reference sequence). Trimming cost V 5 bases and J 2 bases; bases outside gene matches: 10. The CDR3 DNA reads TGTGCCAGCAGCACAGAAATACTAGCGGAGCAAGAGACCCAGTACTTC. Its protein is CASSTEILAEQETQYF. The variable domain in full, completed from reference TRBV7-9 and TRBJ2-5, reads DTGVSQNPRHKITKRGQNVTFRCDPISEHNRLYWYRQTLGQGPEFLTYFQNEAQLEKSRLLSDRFSAERPKGSFSTLEIQRTEQGDSAMYLCASSTEILAEQETQYFGPGTRLLVL.

V usage is TRBV4-2 and J usage is TRBJ2-7; perhaps TRBD1 as D (6 bases). Trimming removed 5 bases from V and 0 bases from J, with 8 bases in between. The CDR3 spans 13 residues. CDR1 and CDR2 from the germline V gene are LGHNA and YNFKEQ. In nucleotides, the CDR3 is TGTGCCAGCAGCGGGACACTCTCCTACGAGCAGTACTTC. Protein product: CASSGTLSYEQYF.

The V gene is TRBV9, the J gene TRBJ2-5; 7 positions match TRBD2. The CDR3 consists of 18 residues. The germline V gene has CDR1 SGDLS and CDR2 YYNGEE. J gave up 5 bases and V 2 bases, and 18 bases lay outside the gene matches. The CDR3 DNA is TGTGCCAGCAGCGTTTCCCTCCAGAATGGCGGGAGCCGGGAGACCCAGTACTTC. It is translated as CASSVSLQNGGSRETQYF.

The chain combines TRBV5-4 with TRBJ2-1; TRBD2 is a possible D gene (6 bases). CDR1 is SGHNT, CDR2 YYREEE, per germline (reference sequence). The V gene lost 2 bases and the J gene lost 7 bases, with 10 bases spanning the gap. The CDR3 is made up of 13 amino acids. CDR3 protein: CASSFGRGNEQFF. CDR3 in DNA: TGTGCCAGCAGCTTCGGACGGGGGAATGAGCAGTTCTTC.

The chain employs TRBV19 and TRBJ2-2; D unresolved. In germline, CDR1 is LNHDA, CDR2 SQIVND (reference sequence). This CDR3 spans 13 amino acids. The V and J ends lost 7 bases and 0 bases respectively, with 6 bases between them. This CDR3 is CASMRPNTGELFF. DNA for the CDR3: TGTGCCAGTATGCGGCCGAACACCGGGGAGCTGTTTTTT.

CDR3 nucleotides: TGTGCCAGCAGTCCTTTAATAACCGGGGAGCTGTTTTTT. This encodes CASSPLITGELFF. The chain joins TRBV12-3 or TRBV12-4 to TRBJ2-2, with D unresolved. V was shortened by 5 bases and J by 5 bases, with 9 bases between the two germline ends. This CDR3 has 13 amino acids.

The V call is TRBV4-2, the J call TRBJ2-7; D uncertain. V lost 1 base, J lost 3 bases, and 10 bases lay in between. The CDR3 length is 14 residues. CDR1 and CDR2 (germline): LGHNA, YNFKEQ. CDR3 coding DNA: TGTGCCAGCAGCCAAGCGCTACCCGGCTACGAGCAGTACTTC. Translated, it gives CASSQALPGYEQYF.

The J gene is TRBJ1-2, the V gene TRBV18, with TRBD1 matching 9 bases. Germline V gene data show CDR1 as KGHSH and CDR2 as LQKENI. This CDR3 has 15 residues. V dropped 3 bases and J dropped 3; count of bases not matched to a gene: 5. CDR3 DNA sequence: TGTGCCAGCTCACCGACAGGGGGGGACGACTATGGCTACACCTTC. As protein: CASSPTGGDDYGYTF.

The chain employs TRBV5-1 and TRBJ1-1; D ambiguous. The germline V gene has CDR1 SGHRS and CDR2 YFSETQ. Trimming took 1 base from V and 0 from J, leaving 10 bases between them. The CDR3 loop spans 15 amino acids. Written as DNA, the CDR3 is TGCGCCAGCAGCTTGTACGGGCTTATGAACACTGAAGCTTTCTTT. It encodes CASSLYGLMNTEAFF.

The chain couples TRBV29-1 to TRBJ1-1; D not resolved. The CDR3 spans 13 residues. Germline lookup yields CDR1 SQVTM and CDR2 ANQGSEA. The V end lost 1 base, the J end lost 4 bases, and 10 bases lay between the germline ends. This CDR3 is CSVEAGIGTEAFF. The CDR3 nucleotides are TGCAGCGTTGAAGCTGGGATCGGCACTGAAGCTTTCTTT.

The chain employs TRBV13 and TRBJ2-1; 8 nucleotides align to TRBD1. Germline CDR1 and CDR2: PRHDT and FYEKMQ (reference sequence). The CDR3 spans 19 residues. The ends lost 5 bases at V and 10 bases at J; junction bases unmatched: 25. The CDR3 DNA reads as TGTGCCAGCAGCCACGTGGTTCAGTCGGACAGGGCCTTTGAGGCCGAGCAGTTCTTC. Residues: CASSHVVQSDRAFEAEQFF.

The chain combines TRBV7-8 with TRBJ2-6; D ambiguous. Between the trimmed V and J ends, which lost 10 bases and 1 base, there was a span of 8 bases. This CDR3 has 13 residues. Germline CDR1 and CDR2: SGHVS and FQNEAQ. The CDR3 bases are TGTGCCACCCAGAGGTCTGGGGCCAACGTCCTGACTTTC. It specifies CATQRSGANVLTF.

V and J are TRBV12-3 or TRBV12-4 and TRBJ1-1; D is uncertain. Trimming shortened V by 5 bases and J by 7 bases, and 11 bases separated the two germline ends. The CDR3 consists of 12 residues. This CDR3 is CASSPNLGEAFF. The CDR3 nucleotides read TGTGCCAGCAGTCCGAATCTGGGTGAAGCTTTCTTT.